This T cell receptor (beta chain) emerged from a study of CD8 T cells in Susac syndrome. Stable or active relapsing-remitting multiple sclerosis, untreated and meeting revised McDonald criteria, defined the controls. In contrast to the negatively isolated CD8+ and CD4+ T cells, TEMRA cells were FACS-enriched. RNA in amounts of roughly 0.45 to 1 ug was reverse transcribed with random hexamers. With immunoSEQ multiplex PCR, TCR beta CDR3 was amplified across 54 Vbeta and 13 Jbeta. One entry per CDR3 protein results from TCRdb running MiXCR on the immunoSEQ multiplex PCR reads. The sample has about 430,000 distinct CDR3 sequences, approximately 85% seen once. CDR3 length: 13 amino acids. The germline V gene encodes CDR1 MGHDK and CDR2 SYGVNS. With V trimmed by 8 bases and J by 12 bases, 10 bases remained unmatched.

Sequencing was performed on CD8+ T cells from PBMCs. The receptor's source is a human donor with multiple sclerosis. The J gene is TRBJ2-1, the V gene TRBV25-1; 10 nucleotides match TRBD1. This CDR3 is CASFDRGRGGQFF. CDR3 nucleotide sequence: TGTGCCAGCTTCGACAGGGGGCGTGGGGGGCAGTTCTTC.